Below are 20 T cell receptor beta chains sequenced from a single sample in a study of blood T cell repertoires in COVID-19. The data were produced by immunoSEQ multiplex PCR, yet TCRdb's version contains in-frame clones alone and is incomplete. Here the sample spans fewer than 450,000 clones, about nine tenths being singletons. The sample consisted of peripheral blood. The receptors were gathered from a woman aged 70-85 years with COVID-19, enrolled during active disease.

The chain is built from TRBV6-2 or TRBV6-3 and TRBJ1-1, with D perhaps TRBD1 (6 bases). V lost 6 bases and J lost 4, with 18 bases in between. The CDR3 length is 15 residues. CDR1 and CDR2 from the germline V gene are MNHEY and SVGEGT. The DNA of the CDR3 is TGTGCCAGCAGCCTGCTAGTGGACAGCGTCACTGAAGCTTTCTTT. Protein product: CASSLLVDSVTEAFF.

J is TRBJ2-5 and V is TRBV6-5; TRBD2 aligns across 7 bases. V lost 0 bases and J lost 2; bases outside the gene matches: 3. Looked up from germline, CDR1 is MNHEY and CDR2 is SVGAGI. The CDR3 loop spans 15 amino acids. In DNA, the CDR3 is TGTGCCAGCAGTTACTCGGCTAGCGGACAAGAGACCCAGTACTTC. Protein sequence: CASSYSASGQETQYF.

This clone was counted a single time. This rearrangement joins TRBV2 to TRBJ2-3; the match to TRBD2 covers 9 bases. Germline V lookup: CDR1 SNHLY, CDR2 FYNNEI. The V segment lost 7 bases and the J segment 0 bases; nucleotides outside the gene matches: 8. This CDR3 contains 16 residues. Here the CDR3 DNA reads TGTGCCAGCACCGAAGGACTAGCGCACAGCACAGATACGCAGTATTTT. Translation gives CASTEGLAHSTDTQYF.

CDR3 residues: CASSLSVTQYF. In nucleotides, the CDR3 is TGTGCCAGCAGTTTATCGGTGACCCAGTACTTC. This chain uses TRBV28 with TRBJ2-5, with D unclear. V lost 1 base and J 7 bases, leaving 4 bases between the germline ends. The CDR3 runs 11 residues. Germline CDR1 reads MDHEN; CDR2 reads SYDVKM. Full variable domain (remainder filled in from reference TRBV28 and TRBJ2-5): DVKVTQSSRYLVKRTGEKVFLECVQDMDHENMFWYRQDPGLGLRLIYFSYDVKMKEKGDIPEGYSVSREKKERFSLILESASTNQTSMYLCASSLSVTQYFGPGTRLLVL.

This chain joins TRBV3-1 (or the pseudogene TRBV3-2) and TRBJ2-1; D is ambiguous. The germline V and J ends were trimmed by 4 bases and 2 bases, with 15 bases remaining between them. Germline-derived CDR1 and CDR2 are LGHDT and YNNKEL (reference sequence). The CDR3 has 16 residues. The CDR3 DNA reads as TGTGCCAGCAGCCGCACCCTAGAGGCGCCCTACAATGAGCAGTTCTTC. Its translation is CASSRTLEAPYNEQFF.

This chain links TRBV19 with TRBJ2-1; TRBD1 matches 7 bases. V dropped 4 bases and J dropped 4; count of bases not matched to a gene: 1. The CDR3 is made up of 13 amino acids. The germline V gene encodes CDR1 LNHDA and CDR2 SQIVND (reference sequence). For the CDR3, the DNA is TGTGCCAGTAGTAGGGACAGTTACAATGAGCAGTTCTTC. Protein product: CASSRDSYNEQFF.

V and J are TRBV28 and TRBJ1-5; 7 bases fit TRBD1. The CDR3 length is 13 residues. Germline loops: CDR1 MDHEN, CDR2 SYDVKM. The V segment lost 5 bases and the J segment 6 bases; nucleotides outside the gene matches: 4. CDR3 residues: CASSQSGGQPQHF. CDR3 coding DNA: TGTGCCAGCAGTCAGTCAGGGGGTCAGCCCCAGCATTTT.

The chain links TRBV19 to TRBJ1-1, with 9 positions matching TRBD1. The ends lost 5 bases at V and 7 bases at J; junction bases unmatched: 8. This CDR3 spans 14 amino acids. CDR1 and CDR2 (germline): LNHDA, SQIVND (reference sequence). In DNA, the CDR3 is TGTGCCAGTAGTCCTTCGACAGGGGGTGGTGAAGCTTTCTTT. Translating it yields CASSPSTGGGEAFF.

The CDR3 here is CASSGEGAGDTQYF. The CDR3 region has the DNA TGCGCCAGCAGCGGTGAAGGGGCGGGGGATACGCAGTATTTT. The V call is TRBV5-1, the J call TRBJ2-3; perhaps TRBD2 as D (6 bases). V gave up 4 bases and J gave up 6 bases, with 15 bases separating them. The CDR3 runs 14 residues. Germline V gives CDR1 SGHRS, CDR2 YFSETQ.

The chain joins TRBV27 to TRBJ1-2, with a weak D call TRBD1 (6 bases). The CDR3 spans 13 residues. CDR1 and CDR2 from the germline V gene are MNHEY and SMNVEV (reference sequence). The V gene lost 4 bases and the J gene lost 7 bases, with 13 bases spanning the gap. The CDR3 loop reads CASSSLTGPGYTF. The CDR3 DNA is TGTGCCAGCAGTTCACTAACAGGGCCTGGCTACACCTTC.

The sample holds one count of this clone. This chain connects TRBV4-1 to TRBJ1-1; TRBD1 matches 7 bases. The CDR3 consists of 16 residues. Losses at the gene ends were 4 bases for V and 0 bases for J; bases not matched to a gene: 8. Germline lookup yields CDR1 MGHRA and CDR2 YSYEKL. The CDR3: CASSPGRGSMNTEAFF. Here the CDR3 DNA reads TGCGCCAGCAGCCCCGGCAGGGGGAGTATGAACACTGAAGCTTTCTTT.

The chain has TRBV19 and TRBJ1-5; weak D call: TRBD1 (6 bases). Trimming shortened V by 9 bases and J by 4 bases, and 28 bases separated the two germline ends. The CDR3 sequence is 18 residues long. Germline CDR1 and CDR2: LNHDA and SQIVND (reference sequence). CDR3 region: CARIFQSGHRGWNQPQHF. The CDR3, as DNA: TGTGCCAGAATATTTCAATCGGGACACCGAGGTTGGAATCAGCCCCAGCATTTT.

The chain recombines TRBV29-1 with TRBJ1-1, with TRBD1 identical over 7 bases. The germline V gene encodes CDR1 SQVTM and CDR2 ANQGSEA. V was clipped by 2 bases and J by 2 bases; unmatched bases: 11. CDR3 length equals 16 residues. In DNA, the CDR3 is TGCAGCGTTGAAACAGGGGATTTTGAGGCAAACACTGAAGCTTTCTTT. This encodes CSVETGDFEANTEAFF.

V usage is TRBV12-3 or TRBV12-4 and J usage is TRBJ1-1; TRBD1 agrees at 7 bases. The CDR3 runs 12 residues. Trimming took 3 bases from V and 11 from J; bases not matched to a gene: 6. The CDR3 sequence: CASSFGQGEAFF. DNA for the CDR3: TGTGCCAGCAGTTTTGGCCAGGGGGAGGCTTTCTTT.

This chain connects TRBV5-1 to TRBJ2-2; no clear D. The CDR3 extends over 16 amino acids. Per the germline V gene, CDR1 is SGHRS and CDR2 is YFSETQ. V lost 4 bases to trimming and J lost 4 bases, with 17 bases between them. DNA of the CDR3: TGCGCCAGCAGCCCTTCAAGTTCCTCGGGCACCGGGGAGCTGTTTTTT. It is translated as CASSPSSSSGTGELFF.

This chain uses TRBV6-6 with TRBJ1-2; possibly TRBD1 for D (6 bases). V lost 6 bases to trimming and J lost 4 bases, with 15 bases between them. CDR3 size: 14 residues. Looked up from germline, CDR1 is MNHNY and CDR2 is SVGAGI (reference sequence). CDR3 DNA: TGTGCCAGCAGACCTACAGGGAGTGCCTATGGCTACACCTTC. Protein product: CASRPTGSAYGYTF.

The rearrangement links TRBV19 to TRBJ1-6; D might be TRBD1 (5 bases). The CDR3 length is 14 residues. Looked up from germline, CDR1 is LNHDA and CDR2 is SQIVND (reference sequence). With 7 bases removed from V and 1 base from J, the gap between germline ends came to 8 bases. The CDR3, as DNA: TGTGCCAGTACGGACACTTCCTATAATTCACCCCTCCACTTT. It yields the protein CASTDTSYNSPLHF.

The CDR3 DNA sequence: TGTGCCAGCAGATCCCCTGAGGGACAGAACACTGAAGCTTTCTTT. Its translation is CASRSPEGQNTEAFF. This chain links TRBV27 with TRBJ1-1; TRBD1 might be the D (6 bases). Trimming left V 6 bases short and J 1 base short, with 15 bases between. The V gene's germline CDR1 is MNHEY and CDR2 SMNVEV (reference sequence). The CDR3 has 15 amino acids.

The V and J genes are TRBV27 and TRBJ2-2, with a tentative D call TRBD1 (5 bases). Germline V lookup: CDR1 MNHEY, CDR2 SMNVEV (reference sequence). This CDR3 has 17 residues. Trimming pared 0 bases from V and 0 bases from J, leaving 11 bases between. The DNA for the CDR3 is TGTGCCAGCAGTTTATCCCCGGACACTGCGAACACCGGGGAGCTGTTTTTT. This gives the protein CASSLSPDTANTGELFF.

V gene TRBV11-2 combines with J gene TRBJ2-3; 7 bases line up with TRBD2. Germline-derived CDR1 and CDR2 are SGHAT and FQNNGV. CDR3 length equals 16 residues. After removal of 3 bases from V and 3 bases from J, the junction contained 9 bases not matched to a gene. CDR3 nucleotides: TGTGCCAGCAGCTTTGGCGGGGGTCGGGGGACAGATACGCAGTATTTT. Its protein product is CASSFGGGRGTDTQYF.